This TCR beta chain came from a study of CD8+CD57+ T cells in acquired aplastic anemia. Overall study context: Sorted CD4+ and CD8+ cell DNA averaged approximately 3.2 ug. In CD4+ cells, healthy donors produced an average of around 11 million reads. Study results and limitations: Patients and controls turned out to have 25 to 35 CD8+ CDR3 sequences in common.

This CDR3 has 14 residues. Germline loops: CDR1 SEHNR, CDR2 FQNEAQ (reference sequence). V shed 4 bases, J shed 7 bases, and the junction held 10 bases outside the gene matches. On this clonotype: What it binds is not known.

TCR beta VDJ and CDR3 were profiled, and genomic DNA was the template. Each CDR3 protein is one row after TCRdb ran MiXCR on the reads. Among under 200,000 distinct CDR3 sequences, approximately 44% were seen once, and the ten largest hold over 0.95%. The TCR comes from a human donor in good health. The sequenced material came from sorted CD4+, CD8+, or CD8+CD57+ T cells (not recorded which) from PBMCs. The chain links TRBV7-9 to TRBJ2-7; 7 bases agree with TRBD1. CDR3 residues: CASSSSDREREQYF. The CDR3, as DNA: TGTGCCAGCAGCTCCTCTGACAGGGAGCGGGAGCAGTACTTC. Using reference TRBV7-9 and TRBJ2-7 for the parts outside the CDR3, the full variable domain is DTGVSQNPRHKITKRGQNVTFRCDPISEHNRLYWYRQTLGQGPEFLTYFQNEAQLEKSRLLSDRFSAERPKGSFSTLEIQRTEQGDSAMYLCASSSSDREREQYFGPGTRLTVT.